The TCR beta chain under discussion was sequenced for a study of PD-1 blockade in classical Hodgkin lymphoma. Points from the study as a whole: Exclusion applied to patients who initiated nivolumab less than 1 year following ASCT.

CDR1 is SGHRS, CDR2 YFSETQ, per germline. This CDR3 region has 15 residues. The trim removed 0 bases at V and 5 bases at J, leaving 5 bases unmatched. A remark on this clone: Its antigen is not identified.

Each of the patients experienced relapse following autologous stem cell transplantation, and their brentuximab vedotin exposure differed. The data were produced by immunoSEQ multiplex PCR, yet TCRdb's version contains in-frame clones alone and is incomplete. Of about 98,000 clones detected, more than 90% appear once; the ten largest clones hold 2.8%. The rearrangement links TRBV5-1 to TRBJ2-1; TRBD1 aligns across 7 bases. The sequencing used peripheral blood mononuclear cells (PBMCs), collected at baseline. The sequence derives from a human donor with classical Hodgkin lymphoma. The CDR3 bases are TGCGCCAGCAGCTTGGGGGACAGCCTCAACAATGAGCAGTTCTTC. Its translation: CASSLGDSLNNEQFF.